The 3 T cell receptor beta chains below come from one sample, sequenced in a study of T cells after yellow fever vaccination. TCRdb passed the 5' RACE reads through MiXCR, listing each CDR3 protein once. The sample holds 300,000 to 400,000 distinct CDR3 sequences; roughly 8.7% are singletons and the top ten take roughly 17%. Here the sequenced sample was PBMCs, taken on the day of the first yellow fever vaccination. These receptors came from a man aged 18 to 35 who received the YFV17D yellow fever vaccine.

A few counts support this clonotype. The chain recombines TRBV7-9 with TRBJ2-2, with 7 positions matching TRBD2. After removal of 4 bases from V and 6 bases from J, the junction contained 5 bases not matched to a gene. Germline lookup yields CDR1 SEHNR and CDR2 FQNEAQ (reference sequence). The CDR3 runs 14 residues. For the CDR3, the DNA is TGTGCCAGCAGCTCTTCCCGGGGGGCCGGGGAGCTGTTTTTT. Protein sequence: CASSSSRGAGELFF.

This clonotype was seen many times. V usage is TRBV7-2 and J usage is TRBJ2-5, with D uncertain. Germline V CDR1 and CDR2: SGHTA, FQGNSA. V shed 6 bases and J shed 2 bases, with 16 bases lying between them. This CDR3 has 15 residues. Here the CDR3 reads CASSRRPATQETQYF. As DNA, the CDR3 is TGTGCCAGCAGTCGAAGACCGGCCACTCAAGAGACCCAGTACTTC.

The chain carries TRBV29-1 and TRBJ1-2, with 9 bases matching TRBD1. Germline loops: CDR1 SQVTM, CDR2 ANQGSEA. Unmatched junction bases numbered 16, after V lost 6 bases and J lost 8 bases. The CDR3 runs to 15 residues. This chain's CDR3 is CSVSPHLRTGEGYTF. DNA for the CDR3: TGCAGCGTCTCCCCACACCTCAGGACAGGGGAAGGCTACACCTTC.